This record covers a single TCR beta chain. Its matching antigen is unknown. The data are from a study of CD8+CD57+ T cells in acquired aplastic anemia. Whole-study context: An average of around 3.5 ug of DNA was obtained from sorted CD4+ and CD8+ cells. Study-level findings and limits: Patients and controls were not found to differ significantly in CD8+ Simpson's diversity. Sharing between patients and controls was observed for twenty-nine CD8+ CDR3 sequences.

The CDR3 sequence is 16 residues long. Germline CDR1 LNHNV, CDR2 YYDKDF (reference sequence). Trimming pared 0 bases from V and 0 bases from J, leaving 9 bases between. Template material for TCR beta VDJ and CDR3 profiling consisted of genomic DNA. TCRdb reprocessed the reads via MiXCR and lists one record per CDR3 protein. The profile shows tens of thousands of distinct CDR3 sequences, 40% to 55% of them singletons. The source material was sorted CD4+, CD8+, or CD8+CD57+ T cells (not recorded which) from PBMCs. The receptor was derived from a human donor in good health, serving as a control. The chain combines TRBV15 with TRBJ2-1; D gene ambiguous. The DNA of the CDR3 is TGTGCCACCAGCAGAGATGGCCTAAGCTCCTACAATGAGCAGTTCTTC. Its protein product is CATSRDGLSSYNEQFF.